This TCR beta chain was profiled in a study of metastatic and nonmetastatic thyroid tumors. CDR1 and CDR2 from the germline V gene are SEHNR and FQNEAQ (reference sequence). This CDR3 region has 17 residues. Trimming left V 0 bases short and J 5 bases short, with 19 bases between. In this sample, this clone turned up many times. What it binds is unknown. Study findings and constraints: It was reported that TCR beta diversity was significantly higher in malignant thyroid tumors than benign nodules, in blood and tumor.

Ahead of thyroid surgery, no patient had received treatment of any kind. TCRdb re-processed the PCR reads through MiXCR. The table includes some 31,000 clones, approximately 8% detected once. The TCR originated in a female donor with papillary thyroid cancer or a benign thyroid nodule (not recorded which). Some clones in this sample may be carry-over from other donors' samples. The chain links TRBV7-9 to TRBJ1-2, with D perhaps matching TRBD1 (6 bases). Sequencing was done on a sample of blood. The CDR3 protein is CASSLAGQGSLLYGYTF. As DNA, the CDR3 is TGTGCCAGCAGCTTAGCGGGCCAGGGGTCCCTCTTGTATGGCTACACCTTC.